This T cell receptor (beta chain) was recorded in a study of tumor and adjacent non-tumor tissue in lung cancer. The library came from three nested PCR rounds adapted from ARM-PCR protocols. TCRdb reanalysed the multiplex PCR reads using MiXCR and keeps one entry per CDR3 protein. Altogether under 150,000 distinct CDR3 sequences are present, approximately 71% being singletons, with the ten largest covering 10% to 15%. Germline V gives CDR1 KGHDR, CDR2 SFDVKD. This CDR3 contains 13 residues. No cell sorting was done before RNA was extracted from the tissue. As concerns this clonotype: One junction end does not reproduce the germline sequence, and a read error may be involved.

The sample consisted of lung tumor tissue. The sequence was obtained from a man aged 25-45 years with non-small cell lung cancer. V and J are TRBV24-1 and TRBJ2-3; no definite D call. The CDR3 spells CTTSDSTTDTQYF. The CDR3 nucleotides are TGTACCACCAGTGATTCGACAACAGATACGCAGTATTTT.